The 22 T cell receptor beta chains given below trace back to one sample, sequenced in a study of cytotoxic CD8 clonotypes in ibrutinib-treated CLL. Clones were sequenced by immunoSEQ multiplex PCR, and TCRdb holds only the in-frame ones, with some missing. The table records around 300,000 clones, roughly 79% of them present only once. The material sequenced was PBMCs, taken before ibrutinib treatment. These receptors all stem from a human donor with chronic lymphocytic leukemia.

The CDR3 nucleotides read TGTGCCAGCAGTTACACTCCGGGACAACAGAACACCGGGGAGCTGTTTTTT. This translates into CASSYTPGQQNTGELFF. The V and J genes are TRBV7-8 and TRBJ2-2; possible D gene TRBD1, 6 bases. Trimming took 6 bases from V and 1 from J, leaving 18 bases between them. This CDR3 region has 17 residues. CDR1 and CDR2 from the germline V gene are SGHVS and FQNEAQ.

CDR3 region: CASSLSNGGLKAYEQYF. CDR3 nucleotides: TGTGCCAGCAGTTTATCAAATGGGGGACTTAAGGCCTACGAGCAGTACTTC. The chain joins TRBV27 to TRBJ2-7; weak D call: TRBD2 (6 bases). Between the trimmed V and J ends, which lost 0 bases and 2 bases, there was a span of 17 bases. The CDR3 has 17 residues. The germline gives CDR1 MNHEY, CDR2 SMNVEV (reference sequence).

J is TRBJ1-1 and V is TRBV30; a possible D gene is TRBD1 (5 bases). Germline CDR1 reads GTSNPN; CDR2 reads SVGIG (reference sequence). This CDR3 spans 14 amino acids. V was pared by 0 bases and J by 4 bases, with 12 bases between. CDR3 nucleotides: TGTGCCTGGAGTGTAGGGCTTGGGGGCACTGAAGCTTTCTTT. Residues: CAWSVGLGGTEAFF.

This chain connects TRBV29-1 to TRBJ1-4; 7 bases fit TRBD1. This CDR3 is built from 14 residues. The germline V gene encodes CDR1 SQVTM and CDR2 ANQGSEA. Trimming removed 2 bases from V and 5 bases from J; junction bases left unmatched: 5. In DNA form, the CDR3 reads TGCAGCGTTGAACGGACAGGACACAATGAAAAACTGTTTTTT. It translates to CSVERTGHNEKLFF. The full variable domain, rest sourced from reference TRBV29-1 and TRBJ1-4, is SAVISQKPSRDICQRGTSLTIQCQVDSQVTMMFWYRQQPGQSLTLIATANQGSEATYESGFVIDKFPISRPNLTFSTLTVSNMSPEDSSIYLCSVERTGHNEKLFFGSGTQLSVL.

Only a few counts were recorded for this clone. CDR3 amino acids: CASSLPPRTYEQYF. The DNA of the CDR3 is TGTGCCAGCAGCTTACCCCCCCGAACCTACGAGCAGTACTTC. The V and J genes are TRBV7-2 and TRBJ2-7; D ambiguous. Germline assignment: CDR1 SGHTA and CDR2 FQGNSA. The CDR3 length is 14 residues. The V and J ends lost 2 bases and 2 bases respectively, with 10 bases between them.

This clone was recorded a few times. The chain joins TRBV7-6 to TRBJ1-1; D is ambiguous. There are 14 residues in the CDR3. Germline-derived CDR1 and CDR2 are SGHVS and FNYEAQ. V was clipped by 3 bases and J by 5 bases, with 13 bases between them. CDR3 in DNA: TGTGCCAGCAGCTTCCCTCGGACGGATACTGAAGCTTTCTTT. Translation gives CASSFPRTDTEAFF. Complete variable domain (other parts from reference TRBV7-6 and TRBJ1-1): GAGVSQSPRYKVTKRGQDVALRCDPISGHVSLYWYRQALGQGPEFLTYFNYEAQQDKSGLPNDRFSAERPEGSISTLTIQRTEQRDSAMYRCASSFPRTDTEAFFGQGTRLTVV.

The gene calls are TRBV25-1 and TRBJ2-1; D not certain. Germline CDR1 reads MGHDK; CDR2 reads SYGVNS. Trimming pared 2 bases from V and 5 bases from J, leaving 7 bases between. The CDR3 runs to 13 residues. Written as DNA, the CDR3 is TGTGCCAGCAGTGAAAAACGAAACAATGAGCAGTTCTTC. It translates to CASSEKRNNEQFF.

The chain combines TRBV25-1 with TRBJ2-1; weak D call: TRBD2 (6 bases). The V end was cut by 5 bases, the J end by 4 bases, with 18 bases between. The CDR3 has 16 residues. Germline CDR1 reads MGHDK; CDR2 reads SYGVNS. CDR3 in DNA: TGTGCCAGCAGTCCGTTCCGGGACTTGTTATACAATGAGCAGTTCTTC. Translation gives CASSPFRDLLYNEQFF.

The chain joins TRBV25-1 to TRBJ1-4; 11 nucleotides agree with TRBD1. Per germline, CDR1 MGHDK and CDR2 SYGVNS. The junction had 11 bases not matched to a gene; V was cut back by 1 base and J by 7 bases. The CDR3 length is 18 residues. The CDR3 protein is CASSEFGTGGSSGEKLFF. The CDR3 DNA reads as TGTGCCAGCAGTGAATTCGGGACAGGGGGTAGTTCAGGTGAAAAACTGTTTTTT.

In its sample, this clone was seen a few times. DNA of the CDR3: TGTGCCAGCAGTCGACAGGTCCGCTACAATGAGCAGTTCTTC. Protein sequence: CASSRQVRYNEQFF. This chain joins TRBV6-5 and TRBJ2-1; possibly TRBD1 for D (6 bases). This CDR3 comprises 14 residues. Trimming removed 5 bases at V and 3 bases at J, with 11 bases between. From germline, CDR1 is MNHEY and CDR2 SVGAGI.

The chain has TRBV11-2 and TRBJ2-1; 8 nucleotides match TRBD2. Germline CDR1 SGHAT, CDR2 FQNNGV. The ends lost 1 base at V and 7 bases at J; junction bases unmatched: 6. The CDR3 runs to 15 residues. The CDR3 nucleotides are TGTGCCAGCAGCTTAGGAGCGGGAGATACGAATGAGCAGTTCTTC. This encodes CASSLGAGDTNEQFF.

The chain is built from TRBV9 and TRBJ1-2; D uncertain. CDR3 size: 11 residues. The V end lost 4 bases, the J end lost 4 bases, and 5 bases lay between the germline ends. Germline CDR1 SGDLS, CDR2 YYNGEE. Written as DNA, the CDR3 is TGTGCCAGCAGCCTCAGCTATGGCTACACCTTC. Protein: CASSLSYGYTF. Variable domain in full (rest from reference TRBV9 and TRBJ1-2): DSGVTQTPKHLITATGQRVTLRCSPRSGDLSVYWYQQSLDQGLQFLIQYYNGEERAKGNILERFSAQQFPDLHSELNLSSLELGDSALYFCASSLSYGYTFGSGTRLTVV.

This clone has a handful of counts. The chain joins TRBV28 to TRBJ2-5; D is uncertain. The CDR3 runs 13 residues. With 1 base removed from V and 9 bases from J, the gap between germline ends came to 12 bases. The germline V gene has CDR1 MDHEN and CDR2 SYDVKM. CDR3 residues: CASSLLGFEAQYF. In DNA form, the CDR3 reads TGTGCCAGCAGTTTATTAGGCTTCGAGGCCCAGTACTTC. Together with reference TRBV28 and TRBJ2-5, the CDR3 gives the full variable domain: DVKVTQSSRYLVKRTGEKVFLECVQDMDHENMFWYRQDPGLGLRLIYFSYDVKMKEKGDIPEGYSVSREKKERFSLILESASTNQTSMYLCASSLLGFEAQYFGPGTRLLVL.

This clone has just a few counts. This sequence joins TRBV11-3 and TRBJ2-7; either TRBD1 or TRBD2 may fit D (5 bases each). This CDR3 is 13 amino acids long. The V gene's germline CDR1 is SGHNT and CDR2 YENEEA. Trimming cost V 5 bases and J 4 bases, with 12 bases left between them. In nucleotides, the CDR3 is TGTGCCAGCAGCCCGGGACCGCAATACGAGCAGTACTTC. Translating it yields CASSPGPQYEQYF.

The CDR3 sequence is CASSSAGGPTDTQYF. The CDR3 DNA reads TGTGCCAGCAGTTCAGCGGGAGGGCCGACAGATACGCAGTATTTT. The chain carries TRBV28 and TRBJ2-3; TRBD2 matches 10 bases. J was trimmed by 3 bases and V by 4 bases; bases with no gene match: 4. The germline V gene encodes CDR1 MDHEN and CDR2 SYDVKM. The CDR3 contains 15 residues.

The chain links TRBV7-8 to TRBJ2-7; D gene uncertain. V lost 1 base to trimming and J lost 4 bases, with 11 bases between them. The CDR3 length is 14 residues. CDR1 is SGHVS and CDR2 is FQNEAQ in the germline V gene. CDR3 sequence (DNA): TGTGCCAGCAGCTTAGATCCAGGTCTATACGAGCAGTACTTC. Its protein is CASSLDPGLYEQYF.

The rearrangement joins TRBV18 to TRBJ1-1, with a weak D call TRBD1 (6 bases). The V gene lost 3 bases and the J gene lost 5 bases, with 13 bases spanning the gap. The germline CDR1 and CDR2 sequences are KGHSH and LQKENI. The CDR3 consists of 14 residues. The CDR3 nucleotides read TGTGCCAGCTCACCGGGGGGCTGGGGAACTGAAGCTTTCTTT. Amino acid sequence: CASSPGGWGTEAFF.

This chain connects TRBV6-6 to TRBJ2-7; D possibly corresponds to TRBD2 (6 bases). Trimming stripped 5 bases from V and 5 bases from J, with 19 bases between. CDR1 and CDR2 (germline): MNHNY, SVGAGI (reference sequence). CDR3 length equals 15 residues. The CDR3 region is CASSARGRLDNEQYF. The CDR3 DNA follows: TGTGCCAGCAGTGCTCGGGGGAGGCTAGATAACGAGCAGTACTTC.

This clone occurred once. The rearrangement uses TRBV5-4 and TRBJ2-7; possibly TRBD2 for D (6 bases). V lost 2 bases to trimming and J lost 5 bases, with 20 bases between them. The CDR3 is made up of 16 amino acids. CDR1 is SGHNT, CDR2 YYREEE, per germline (reference sequence). The CDR3 nucleotides are TGTGCCAGCAGCTTTGATTTGACACGGGCGGGAAACGAGCAGTACTTC. It codes for CASSFDLTRAGNEQYF.

This clone was seen only once. This chain joins TRBV6-5 and TRBJ2-5, with 10 positions matching TRBD1. CDR3 length: 14 residues. The germline V gene has CDR1 MNHEY and CDR2 SVGAGI. The junction had 8 bases not matched to a gene; V was cut back by 11 bases and J by 2 bases. The CDR3 coding sequence is TGTGCCGTGAGTCCGGACAGGGGGCAAGAGACCCAGTACTTC. Translated, it gives CAVSPDRGQETQYF.

V gene TRBV6-5 combines with J gene TRBJ2-5; D tentatively fits TRBD1 or TRBD2 (5 bases each). Trimming took 2 bases from V and 5 from J, leaving 15 bases between them. Germline values: CDR1 MNHEY, CDR2 SVGAGI. This CDR3 comprises 15 residues. CDR3 loop: CASSYRRGPRETQYF. CDR3 sequence (DNA): TGTGCCAGCAGTTACCGCCGGGGCCCGAGGGAGACCCAGTACTTC.

CDR3 amino acids: CASSHRDRDSNQPQHF. The DNA of the CDR3 is TGTGCCAGCAGCCACCGGGACAGAGATAGCAATCAGCCCCAGCATTTT. The chain links TRBV7-6 to TRBJ1-5; TRBD1 matches 7 bases. The CDR3 is made up of 16 amino acids. J lost 0 bases, V lost 5 bases, and 7 bases had no gene match. Per the germline V gene, CDR1 is SGHVS and CDR2 is FNYEAQ.